Following are 5 T cell receptor beta chains from one sample sequenced in a study of T cell repertoires and HLA-DP antigens. Measured with immunoSEQ multiplex PCR; TCRdb has only the in-frame clones, and not every one. This sample has more than 90,000 clones, with 80% to 95% found just once. The antigens for these receptors are not known. The sample comprised CD4+ T cells from PBMCs. These receptors all stem from a woman aged 18-29 years in good health and CMV-seronegative.

V gene TRBV5-4 combines with J gene TRBJ1-6; D is possibly TRBD1 (6 bases). CDR1 SGHNT and CDR2 YYREEE come from the germline V gene (reference sequence). Deletions cut 0 bases from V and 3 bases from J, with 7 bases between. The CDR3 has 15 amino acids. The CDR3 region is CASSLDRVYNSPLHF. The CDR3 region has the DNA TGTGCCAGCAGCTTGGACAGGGTCTATAATTCACCCCTCCACTTT.

This clone appeared a single time. The chain carries TRBV19 and TRBJ1-5; maybe TRBD1 (5 bases). Germline V CDR1 and CDR2: LNHDA, SQIVND (reference sequence). V was cut by 6 bases and J by 2 bases, with 20 bases left in between. The CDR3 totals 17 residues. CDR3 region: CASSPPIGQRGNQPQHF. CDR3 nucleotide sequence: TGTGCCAGTAGCCCGCCTATAGGACAACGAGGCAATCAGCCCCAGCATTTT.

The chain is built from TRBV7-3 and TRBJ2-2; tentative D call: TRBD1 (5 bases). Germline CDR1 and CDR2: SGHTA and FQGTGA. CDR3 size: 14 residues. Trimming took off 2 bases at V and 6 bases at J, with 10 bases between the two ends. The CDR3 spells CASSLGNRPGELFF. The CDR3, as DNA: TGTGCCAGCAGCTTAGGGAACAGGCCCGGGGAGCTGTTTTTT.

CDR3 coding DNA: TGTGCCAGCAGCACCGGGGGAACCTTGCCGTGGGGCTACACCTTC. Its protein product is CASSTGGTLPWGYTF. V gene TRBV7-9 combines with J gene TRBJ1-2, with D maybe TRBD1 (5 bases). The CDR3 runs to 15 residues. CDR1 is SEHNR and CDR2 is FQNEAQ in the germline V gene (reference sequence). V was pared by 5 bases and J by 8 bases, with 21 bases between.

The chain joins TRBV28 to TRBJ1-1; D uncertain. V gave up 5 bases and J gave up 1 base, with 11 bases separating them. CDR3 size: 14 residues. The germline V gene has CDR1 MDHEN and CDR2 SYDVKM. Here the CDR3 DNA reads TGTGCCAGCAGTCCACCCCGTAGGAACACTGAAGCTTTCTTT. This encodes CASSPPRRNTEAFF.